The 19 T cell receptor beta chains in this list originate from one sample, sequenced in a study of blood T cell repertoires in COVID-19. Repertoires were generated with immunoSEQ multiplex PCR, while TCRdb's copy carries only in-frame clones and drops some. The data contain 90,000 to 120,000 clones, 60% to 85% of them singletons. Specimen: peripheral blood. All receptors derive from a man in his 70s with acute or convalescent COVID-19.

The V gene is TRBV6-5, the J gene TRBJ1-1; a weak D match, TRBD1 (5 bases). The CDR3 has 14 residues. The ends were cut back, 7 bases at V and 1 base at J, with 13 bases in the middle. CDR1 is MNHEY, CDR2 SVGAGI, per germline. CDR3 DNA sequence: TGTGCCAGCAACATCCAGGGCTCGAACACTGAAGCTTTCTTT. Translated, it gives CASNIQGSNTEAFF.

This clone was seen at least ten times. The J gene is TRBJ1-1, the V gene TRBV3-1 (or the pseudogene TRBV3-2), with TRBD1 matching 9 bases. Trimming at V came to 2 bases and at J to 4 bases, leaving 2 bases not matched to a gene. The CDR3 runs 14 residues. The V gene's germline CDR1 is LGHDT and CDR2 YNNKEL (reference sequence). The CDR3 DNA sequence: TGTGCCAGCAGCCAAACAGGGGGCTTCACTGAAGCTTTCTTT. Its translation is CASSQTGGFTEAFF.

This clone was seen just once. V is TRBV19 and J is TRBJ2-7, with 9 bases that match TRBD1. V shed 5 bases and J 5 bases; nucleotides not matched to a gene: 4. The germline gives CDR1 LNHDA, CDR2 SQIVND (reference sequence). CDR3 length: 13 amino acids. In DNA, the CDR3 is TGTGCCAGTAGTCGGGACAGGGTCAACGAGCAGTACTTC. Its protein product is CASSRDRVNEQYF.

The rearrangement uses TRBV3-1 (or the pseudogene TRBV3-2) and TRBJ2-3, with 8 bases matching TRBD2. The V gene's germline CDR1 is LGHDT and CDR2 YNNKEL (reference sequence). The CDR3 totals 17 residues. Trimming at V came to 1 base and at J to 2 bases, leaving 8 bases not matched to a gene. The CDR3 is CASSQAGRGGYTDTQYF. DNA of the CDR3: TGTGCCAGCAGCCAAGCCGGCCGGGGGGGGTACACAGATACGCAGTATTTT.

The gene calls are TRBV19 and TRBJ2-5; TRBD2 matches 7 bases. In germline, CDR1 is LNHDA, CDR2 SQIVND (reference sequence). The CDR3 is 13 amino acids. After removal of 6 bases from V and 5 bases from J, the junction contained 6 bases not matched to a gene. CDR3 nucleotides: TGTGCCAGTAGCGGGGGGACGAGGGAGACCCAGTACTTC. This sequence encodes CASSGGTRETQYF.

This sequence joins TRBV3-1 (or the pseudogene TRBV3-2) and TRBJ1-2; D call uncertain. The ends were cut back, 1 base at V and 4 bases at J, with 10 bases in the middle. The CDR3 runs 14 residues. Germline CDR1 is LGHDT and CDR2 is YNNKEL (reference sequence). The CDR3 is CASSQGLEVYGYTF. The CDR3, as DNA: TGTGCCAGCAGCCAAGGGTTGGAGGTCTATGGCTACACCTTC.

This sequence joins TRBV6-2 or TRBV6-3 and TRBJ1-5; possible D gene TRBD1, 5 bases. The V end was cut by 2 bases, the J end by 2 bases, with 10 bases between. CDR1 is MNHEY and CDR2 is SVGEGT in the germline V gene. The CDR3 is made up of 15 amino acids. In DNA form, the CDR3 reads TGTGCCAGCAGTTACCCCAGGGAAGGCAATCAGCCCCAGCATTTT. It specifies CASSYPREGNQPQHF.

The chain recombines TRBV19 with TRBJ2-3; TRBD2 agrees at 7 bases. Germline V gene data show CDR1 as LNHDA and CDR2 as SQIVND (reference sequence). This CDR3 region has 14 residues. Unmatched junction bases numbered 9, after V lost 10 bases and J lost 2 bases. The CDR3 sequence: CATSPGGTTDTQYF. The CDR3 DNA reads TGTGCCACCTCGCCGGGGGGTACCACAGATACGCAGTATTTT.

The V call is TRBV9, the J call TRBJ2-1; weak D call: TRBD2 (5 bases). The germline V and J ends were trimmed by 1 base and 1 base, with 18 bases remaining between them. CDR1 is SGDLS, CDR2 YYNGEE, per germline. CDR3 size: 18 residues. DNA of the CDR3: TGTGCCAGCAGCGTACGAGCGGAAGAGTTAATATCCTACAATGAGCAGTTCTTC. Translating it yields CASSVRAEELISYNEQFF.

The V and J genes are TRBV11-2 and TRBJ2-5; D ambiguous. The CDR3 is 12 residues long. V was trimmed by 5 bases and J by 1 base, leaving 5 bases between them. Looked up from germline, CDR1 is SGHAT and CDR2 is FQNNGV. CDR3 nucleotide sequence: TGTGCCAGCAGCCCGAGCCAAGAGACCCAGTACTTC. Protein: CASSPSQETQYF. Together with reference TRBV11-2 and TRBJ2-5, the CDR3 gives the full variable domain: EAGVAQSPRYKIIEKRQSVAFWCNPISGHATLYWYQQILGQGPKLLIQFQNNGVVDDSQLPKDRFSAERLKGVDSTLKIQPAKLEDSAVYLCASSPSQETQYFGPGTRLLVL.

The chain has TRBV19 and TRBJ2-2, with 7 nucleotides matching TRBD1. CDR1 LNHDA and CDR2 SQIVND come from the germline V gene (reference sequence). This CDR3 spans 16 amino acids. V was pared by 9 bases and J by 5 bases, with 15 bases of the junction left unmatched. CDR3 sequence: CASHRTGGRRTGELFF. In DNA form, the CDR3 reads TGTGCCAGCCACCGGACAGGCGGTCGAAGGACCGGGGAGCTGTTTTTT.

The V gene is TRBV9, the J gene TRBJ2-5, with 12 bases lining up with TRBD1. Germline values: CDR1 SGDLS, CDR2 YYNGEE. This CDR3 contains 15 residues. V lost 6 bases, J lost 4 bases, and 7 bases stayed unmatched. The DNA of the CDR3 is TGTGCCAGCAACGTGGGGACAGGGGGCGTAGAGACCCAGTACTTC. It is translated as CASNVGTGGVETQYF.

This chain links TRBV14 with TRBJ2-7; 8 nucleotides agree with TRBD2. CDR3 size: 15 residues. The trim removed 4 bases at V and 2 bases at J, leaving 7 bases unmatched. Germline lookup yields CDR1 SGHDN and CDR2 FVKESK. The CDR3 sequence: CASSRDSGEPYEQYF. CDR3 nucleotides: TGTGCCAGCAGCCGGGATAGCGGGGAGCCCTACGAGCAGTACTTC.

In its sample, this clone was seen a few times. Here the CDR3 DNA reads TGTGCCAGCAGCTCCGGGACAGGGGTTTGGGTTTATGGCTACACCTTC. Translated, it gives CASSSGTGVWVYGYTF. The chain employs TRBV6-6 and TRBJ1-2; TRBD1 aligns across 10 bases. In germline, CDR1 is MNHNY, CDR2 SVGAGI (reference sequence). CDR3 length: 16 amino acids. Trimming took 6 bases from V and 5 from J; bases not matched to a gene: 12.

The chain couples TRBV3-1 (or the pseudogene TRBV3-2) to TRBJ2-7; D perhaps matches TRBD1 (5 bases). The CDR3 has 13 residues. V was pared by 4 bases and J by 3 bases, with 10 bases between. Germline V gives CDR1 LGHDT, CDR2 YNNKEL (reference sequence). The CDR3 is CASSLRDSYEQYF. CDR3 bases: TGTGCCAGCAGCCTTAGAGACAGCTACGAGCAGTACTTC.

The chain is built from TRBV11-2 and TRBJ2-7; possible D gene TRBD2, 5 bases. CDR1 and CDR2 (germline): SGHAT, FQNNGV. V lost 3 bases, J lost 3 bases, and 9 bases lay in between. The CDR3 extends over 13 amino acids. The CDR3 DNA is TGTGCCAGCAGCTTCCTTGGGAGCTACGAGCAGTACTTC. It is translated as CASSFLGSYEQYF.

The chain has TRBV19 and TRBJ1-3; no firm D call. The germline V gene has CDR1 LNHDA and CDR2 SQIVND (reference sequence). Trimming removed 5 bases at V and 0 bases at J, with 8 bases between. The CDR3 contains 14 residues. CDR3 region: CASSLDTSGNTIYF. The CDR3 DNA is TGTGCCAGTAGTCTCGACACCTCTGGAAACACCATATATTTT.

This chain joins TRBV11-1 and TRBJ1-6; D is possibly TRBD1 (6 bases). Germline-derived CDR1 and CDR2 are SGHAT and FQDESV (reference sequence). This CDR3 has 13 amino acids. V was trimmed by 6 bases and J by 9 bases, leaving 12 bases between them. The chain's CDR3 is CASRETGSSPLHF. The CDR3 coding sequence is TGTGCCAGCAGAGAGACAGGTTCTTCACCCCTCCACTTT.

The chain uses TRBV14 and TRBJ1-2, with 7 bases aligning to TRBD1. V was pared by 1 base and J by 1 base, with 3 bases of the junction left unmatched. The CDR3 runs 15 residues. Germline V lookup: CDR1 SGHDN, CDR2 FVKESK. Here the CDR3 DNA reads TGTGCCAGCAGCCAAGCGGGACAGAGTAACTATGGCTACACCTTC. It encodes CASSQAGQSNYGYTF.